This T cell receptor (beta chain) was sequenced for a study of OX40 agonist ivuxolimab in advanced cancers. Across the study: The drug used for patients, ivuxolimab, was an agonistic anti-OX40 (CD134) antibody. General study points: Doses of 0.1 to 3.0 mg/kg were accompanied by clonal expansion of CD4+ and CD8+ blood T cells by week 6. Average numbers of expanded clones were greater in CD8+ T cells than in CD4+.

Details on this clone: Its antigen is still unknown.

TCRdb's table, derived via immunoSEQ multiplex PCR, lists solely in-frame clones and lacks some. The data contain around 65,000 clones, 91% of them seen just once; the ten biggest clones take up 15% to 20%. The V end lost 0 bases, the J end lost 6 bases, and 12 bases lay between the germline ends. The CDR3 is made up of 15 amino acids. The V gene's germline CDR1 is MNHEY and CDR2 SVGAGI. The chain joins TRBV6-5 to TRBJ1-5; D is undetermined. The starting material was CD4+ or CD8+ T cells sorted from blood, obtained in a trial of the OX40 agonist ivuxolimab. This clonotype was sampled from an adult with an advanced solid tumor such as melanoma, head and neck, liver or kidney cancer. The CDR3 sequence is CASSYSGGPSQPQHF. Here the CDR3 DNA reads TGTGCCAGCAGTTACTCGGGAGGGCCCAGTCAGCCCCAGCATTTT.